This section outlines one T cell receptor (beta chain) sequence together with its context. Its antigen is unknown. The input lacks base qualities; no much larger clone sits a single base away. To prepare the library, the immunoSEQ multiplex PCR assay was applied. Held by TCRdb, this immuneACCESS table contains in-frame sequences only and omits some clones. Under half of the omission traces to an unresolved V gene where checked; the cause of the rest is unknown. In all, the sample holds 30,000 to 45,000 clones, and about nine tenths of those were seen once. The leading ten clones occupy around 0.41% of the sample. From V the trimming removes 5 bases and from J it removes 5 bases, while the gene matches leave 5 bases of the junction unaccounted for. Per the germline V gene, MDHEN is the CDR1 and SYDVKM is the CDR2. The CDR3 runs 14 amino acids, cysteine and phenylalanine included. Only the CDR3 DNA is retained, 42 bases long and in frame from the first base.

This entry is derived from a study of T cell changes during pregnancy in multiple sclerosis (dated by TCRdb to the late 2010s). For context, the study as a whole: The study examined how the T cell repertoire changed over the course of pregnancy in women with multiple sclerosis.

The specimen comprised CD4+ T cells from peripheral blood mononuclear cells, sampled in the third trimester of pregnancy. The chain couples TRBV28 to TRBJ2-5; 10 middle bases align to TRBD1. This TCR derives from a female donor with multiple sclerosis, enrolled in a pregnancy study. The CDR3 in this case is CASSKRTGGETQYF. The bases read TGTGCCAGCAGTAAGCGGACAGGGGGGGAGACCCAGTACTTC.